One sample yielded the 7 T cell receptor beta chains listed below, sequenced in a study of response to subunit inactivated influenza vaccine. TCRdb redid the calling of the RT-PCR reads with MiXCR, one entry per CDR3 protein. The data contain almost 250,000 distinct CDR3 sequences, roughly an eighth of them seen just once; the ten biggest clones take up 7.8%. The specimen comprised non-naive T cells sorted from PBMCs, sampled approximately 15 days before vaccination. The origin of the receptors is a man aged 45-65 years who received an inactivated influenza vaccine.

The CDR3 is CAIKGGREAPLHF. The CDR3 DNA follows: TGTGCCATCAAGGGTGGTAGGGAGGCACCCCTCCACTTT. The chain joins TRBV10-3 to TRBJ1-6; the D is unclear. The CDR3 covers 13 residues. V shed 7 bases and J shed 11 bases, with 15 bases lying between them. Germline CDR1 ENHRY, CDR2 SYGVKD.

Ten or more counts support this clonotype. The V gene is TRBV7-2, the J gene TRBJ2-7; 8 nucleotides agree with TRBD2. The CDR3 sequence is 13 residues long. Trimming removed 6 bases from V and 5 bases from J; junction bases left unmatched: 6. The germline V gene has CDR1 SGHTA and CDR2 FQGNSA. CDR3 region: CASSRNSGNEQYF. The CDR3 DNA follows: TGTGCCAGCAGTCGCAATAGCGGGAACGAGCAGTACTTC.

The sample holds many counts of this clonotype. V is TRBV6-1 and J is TRBJ2-2; 12 nucleotides match TRBD1. Germline loops: CDR1 MNHNS, CDR2 SASEGT. CDR3 length equals 14 residues. J lost 5 bases, V lost 6 bases, and 1 base had no gene match. This CDR3 reads CASRGQGATGELFF. For the CDR3, the DNA is TGTGCCAGCAGGGGACAGGGGGCAACCGGGGAGCTGTTTTTT.

This clonotype was picked up many times. This chain links TRBV6-2 or TRBV6-3 with TRBJ2-1; 8 nucleotides match TRBD1. Germline V gene sequence: CDR1 MNHEY, CDR2 SVGEGT. V trimming: 6 bases; J trimming: 5 bases; junction bases outside the gene matches: 6. The CDR3 sequence is 14 residues long. As DNA, the CDR3 is TGTGCCAGCAGAACAGGGGGTATTCACAATGAGCAGTTCTTC. Its protein is CASRTGGIHNEQFF.

This clonotype was detected many times. J is TRBJ1-2 and V is TRBV18; weak D call: TRBD1 (5 bases). The germline gives CDR1 KGHSH, CDR2 LQKENI. CDR3 length: 15 residues. V shed 3 bases and J shed 0 bases, with 11 bases lying between them. CDR3 protein: CASSPGAATNYGYTF. The CDR3 DNA follows: TGTGCCAGCTCACCCGGGGCAGCTACTAACTATGGCTACACCTTC.

As for this clonotype: Compared with germline, one end of the junction differs, possibly owing to a read error. The CDR3 sequence is CASSLQGGNEQYF. The CDR3 bases are TGTGCTAGCAGCTTGCAGGGGGGGAACGAGCAGTACTTC. This chain links TRBV7-7 with TRBJ2-7; D assignment may be TRBD1 or TRBD2 (7 bases each). Germline-derived CDR1 and CDR2 are SSHAT and FNYEAQ (reference sequence). The CDR3 totals 13 residues.

In this sample, this clonotype turned up a few times. One end of the junction fails to match germline, which may point to a read error. This sequence joins TRBV20-1 and TRBJ2-7, with a possible D match to TRBD1 (6 bases). Germline assignment: CDR1 DFQATT and CDR2 SNEGSKA (reference sequence). The CDR3 has 14 amino acids. CDR3 loop: CSAGDRRSSYEQYF. In nucleotides, the CDR3 is TGCAGTGCTGGAGACAGGCGAAGCTCCTACGAGCAGTACTTC.